This TCR beta chain was profiled in a study of graft-versus-host responses after intestinal transplantation. For the study at large: Every transplant recipient was induced with anti-thymocyte globulin, then maintained on tacrolimus and steroids for two to four years. Study conclusions and caveats: The authors found GvH clones in recipient marrow, some appearing first in ileum or blood.

Notes on this clone: Antigen unknown.

The length of the CDR3 is 16 residues. Trimming took 4 bases from V and 0 from J; bases not matched to a gene: 8. Germline V CDR1 and CDR2: SGDLS, YYNGEE. Libraries were prepared by immunoSEQ multiplex PCR; TCRdb keeps only in-frame clonotypes and omits some of them. This table has approximately 110,000 clones, 85% to 95% appearing once. The receptor was derived from a human donor who was the organ donor for an intestinal transplant. This sample comprised unstimulated CD8+ T cells sorted from spleen or lymph node cells, obtained before transplant. J is TRBJ2-3 and V is TRBV9; 7 bases are a match to TRBD1. Here the CDR3 reads CASSLGQSGSTDTQYF. CDR3 nucleotides: TGTGCCAGCAGCTTGGGACAGTCCGGGAGCACAGATACGCAGTATTTT.